This TCR beta chain was identified during a study of T-cell reconstitution after alpha-beta-depleted transplantation in children. This clonotype was detected only a few times. This CDR3 is built from 14 residues. V dropped 4 bases and J dropped 6; count of bases not matched to a gene: 9. The germline gives CDR1 DFQATT, CDR2 SNEGSKA (reference sequence). Researchers prepared the TCRbeta library using unique molecular identifiers, the study reports. TCRdb independently ran MiXCR on the PCR reads; one entry per CDR3 protein. The repertoire holds hundreds of thousands of distinct CDR3 sequences, roughly a tenth seen once, with less than 5% in the top ten.

This chain connects TRBV20-1 to TRBJ2-1; 7 bases map to TRBD1. The input for sequencing was PBMCs from the stem cell graft donor, taken from the stem cell graft. This TCR was sampled from a human donor who donated a stem cell graft to a child with acute myeloid leukemia. CDR3: CSATRDSQANEQFF. As DNA, the CDR3 is TGCAGTGCTACCCGGGACAGCCAAGCCAATGAGCAGTTCTTC.